These T cell receptor beta chains were read from a single sample in a study of OX40 agonist ivuxolimab in advanced cancers. Clones were read by immunoSEQ multiplex PCR, and TCRdb kept only the in-frame ones, dropping some. The profile shows approximately 39,000 clones, 88% of them singletons. Sequenced here: CD4+ or CD8+ T cells sorted from blood, sampled in a trial of the OX40 agonist ivuxolimab. Receptor source: an adult with an advanced solid tumor such as melanoma, head and neck, liver or kidney cancer. CDR3s include the opening cysteine and the closing phenylalanine or tryptophan. Each record gives: J gene, V gene, D gene, clone size, CDR3 protein, CDR3 DNA. The D gene is left open where the match is weak. The size entry is marked missing in some rows and otherwise reads once, few, many or a size class.

J gene: TRBJ2-3
V gene: TRBV5-1
D gene: NA
clone size: NA
CDR3 protein: CASSLTVSDTQYF
CDR3 DNA: TGCGCCAGCAGCTTGACGGTTTCGGATACGCAGTATTTT

J gene: TRBJ2-5
V gene: TRBV5-1
D gene: TRBD1
clone size: NA
CDR3 protein: CASSKGQGPAGETQYF
CDR3 DNA: TGCGCCAGCAGCAAGGGACAGGGCCCTGCTGGGGAGACCCAGTACTTC

J gene: TRBJ2-1
V gene: TRBV5-1
D gene: NA
clone size: NA
CDR3 protein: CASSLLAGSNEQFF
CDR3 DNA: TGCGCCAGCAGCTTGCTTGCTGGGAGCAATGAGCAGTTCTTC

J gene: TRBJ1-1
V gene: TRBV7-9
D gene: NA
clone size: NA
CDR3 protein: CASSPRQRNTEAFF
CDR3 DNA: TGTGCCAGCAGCCCTAGACAGCGGAACACTGAAGCTTTCTTT

J gene: TRBJ2-3
V gene: TRBV29-1
D gene: NA
clone size: NA
CDR3 protein: CSVKGSMVTDTQYF
CDR3 DNA: TGCAGCGTCAAGGGTTCTATGGTCACAGATACGCAGTATTTT

J gene: TRBJ1-1
V gene: TRBV5-1
D gene: NA
clone size: NA
CDR3 protein: CASSLIVASAGNTEAFF
CDR3 DNA: TGCGCCAGCAGCTTAATTGTGGCAAGTGCTGGGAACACTGAAGCTTTCTTT

J gene: TRBJ2-5
V gene: TRBV5-4
D gene: NA
clone size: NA
CDR3 protein: CASSSNRGPQETQYF
CDR3 DNA: TGTGCCAGCAGCTCGAATCGGGGTCCCCAAGAGACCCAGTACTTC

J gene: TRBJ1-2
V gene: TRBV7-9
D gene: TRBD1
clone size: NA
CDR3 protein: CASSRDRVGGYTF
CDR3 DNA: TGTGCCAGCAGCCGAGACAGGGTGGGCGGCTACACCTTC

J gene: TRBJ1-2
V gene: TRBV6-5
D gene: NA
clone size: NA
CDR3 protein: CASSYNQPGNYTF
CDR3 DNA: TGTGCCAGCAGTTACAACCAGCCCGGGAATTACACCTTC

J gene: TRBJ2-1
V gene: TRBV7-9
D gene: TRBD2
clone size: NA
CDR3 protein: CASSKLAGAYNEQFF
CDR3 DNA: TGTGCCAGCAGCAAACTAGCGGGTGCCTACAATGAGCAGTTCTTC

J gene: TRBJ1-1
V gene: TRBV13
D gene: NA
clone size: NA
CDR3 protein: CASSPWGTEAFF
CDR3 DNA: TGTGCCAGCAGCCCTTGGGGCACTGAAGCTTTCTTT

J gene: TRBJ2-1
V gene: TRBV5-6
D gene: TRBD2
clone size: NA
CDR3 protein: CASSLQRGAYNEQFF
CDR3 DNA: TGTGCCAGCAGCTTGCAGCGGGGGGCATACAATGAGCAGTTCTTC

J gene: TRBJ2-3
V gene: TRBV4-1
D gene: TRBD1
clone size: NA
CDR3 protein: CASSQVGTGTDTQYF
CDR3 DNA: TGCGCCAGCAGCCAAGTCGGGACAGGCACAGATACGCAGTATTTT

J gene: TRBJ1-6
V gene: TRBV6-4
D gene: NA
clone size: NA
CDR3 protein: CASSDSLDTSYNSPLHF
CDR3 DNA: TGTGCCAGCAGTGACTCGCTCGACACCTCCTATAATTCACCCCTCCACTTT

J gene: TRBJ1-2
V gene: TRBV4-1
D gene: TRBD1
clone size: few
CDR3 protein: CASSQDPNRGIYGYTF
CDR3 DNA: TGCGCCAGCAGCCAAGACCCCAACAGGGGGATCTATGGCTACACCTTC

J gene: TRBJ2-5
V gene: TRBV5-5
D gene: NA
clone size: NA
CDR3 protein: CASSSRTGARGETQYF
CDR3 DNA: TGTGCCAGCAGCTCACGAACGGGGGCAAGGGGAGAGACCCAGTACTTC

J gene: TRBJ2-7
V gene: TRBV28
D gene: TRBD1
clone size: NA
CDR3 protein: CASSPDRGREQYF
CDR3 DNA: TGTGCCAGCAGCCCGGACAGGGGGCGAGAGCAGTACTTC

J gene: TRBJ2-7
V gene: TRBV5-5
D gene: NA
clone size: NA
CDR3 protein: CASSWQMVEQYF
CDR3 DNA: TGTGCCAGCAGCTGGCAAATGGTCGAGCAGTACTTC

J gene: TRBJ2-4
V gene: TRBV18
D gene: NA
clone size: NA
CDR3 protein: CASSPTQGKNIQYF
CDR3 DNA: TGTGCCAGCTCTCCAACGCAGGGCAAAAACATTCAGTACTTC

J gene: TRBJ1-2
V gene: TRBV19
D gene: NA
clone size: NA
CDR3 protein: CASSPLGTLYGYTF
CDR3 DNA: TGTGCCAGTAGTCCCTTGGGCACACTCTATGGCTACACCTTC

J gene: TRBJ2-1
V gene: TRBV6-1
D gene: TRBD1
clone size: NA
CDR3 protein: CASTWTGSDEQFF
CDR3 DNA: TGTGCCAGCACCTGGACAGGGAGTGATGAGCAGTTCTTC

J gene: TRBJ2-5
V gene: TRBV5-4
D gene: TRBD1
clone size: NA
CDR3 protein: CASSLRDRVQETQYF
CDR3 DNA: TGTGCCAGCAGCCTCCGCGACAGGGTTCAAGAGACCCAGTACTTC

J gene: TRBJ1-2
V gene: TRBV7-9
D gene: NA
clone size: NA
CDR3 protein: CASSLAGGNGYTF
CDR3 DNA: TGTGCCAGCAGCTTAGCGGGGGGCAATGGCTACACCTTC

J gene: TRBJ2-1
V gene: TRBV19
D gene: NA
clone size: NA
CDR3 protein: CASNDGASSYNEQFF
CDR3 DNA: TGTGCCAGTAACGACGGGGCAAGCTCCTACAATGAGCAGTTCTTC

J gene: TRBJ2-4
V gene: TRBV4-1
D gene: NA
clone size: NA
CDR3 protein: CASSHWTAKNIQYF
CDR3 DNA: TGCGCCAGCAGCCACTGGACAGCCAAAAACATTCAGTACTTC

J gene: TRBJ2-7
V gene: TRBV30
D gene: NA
clone size: once
CDR3 protein: CAWRVPGGGEQYF
CDR3 DNA: TGTGCCTGGAGGGTCCCCGGGGGAGGCGAGCAGTACTTC

J gene: TRBJ2-7
V gene: TRBV7-7
D gene: NA
clone size: NA
CDR3 protein: CASSLRGTAGEQYF
CDR3 DNA: TGTGCTAGCAGCCTACGCGGGACCGCGGGAGAGCAGTACTTC

J gene: TRBJ1-6
V gene: TRBV28
D gene: TRBD1
clone size: NA
CDR3 protein: CASSSSGTGHSPLHF
CDR3 DNA: TGTGCCAGCAGTTCCTCCGGGACAGGCCATTCACCCCTCCACTTT

J gene: TRBJ1-4
V gene: TRBV18
D gene: NA
clone size: NA
CDR3 protein: CASSPSIPIRATNEKLFF
CDR3 DNA: TGTGCCAGCTCACCATCGATTCCGATCAGGGCAACTAATGAAAAACTGTTTTTT

J gene: TRBJ1-1
V gene: TRBV18
D gene: TRBD1
clone size: NA
CDR3 protein: CASSFTGGEAFF
CDR3 DNA: TGTGCCAGCTCATTCACAGGGGGTGAAGCTTTCTTT

J gene: TRBJ2-2
V gene: TRBV21-1
D gene: NA
clone size: NA
CDR3 protein: CASSKEGQGNTGELFF
CDR3 DNA: TGTGCCAGCAGCAAAGAGGGACAGGGGAACACCGGGGAGCTGTTTTTT

J gene: TRBJ1-1
V gene: TRBV10-3
D gene: NA
clone size: NA
CDR3 protein: CAVGGRTGEAFF
CDR3 DNA: TGTGCCGTTGGCGGTAGGACGGGTGAAGCTTTCTTT

J gene: TRBJ2-7
V gene: TRBV18
D gene: TRBD2
clone size: NA
CDR3 protein: CASSPDGRVLSYEQYF
CDR3 DNA: TGTGCCAGCTCACCGGATGGGAGGGTCCTCTCCTACGAGCAGTACTTC

J gene: TRBJ2-1
V gene: TRBV9
D gene: TRBD2
clone size: NA
CDR3 protein: CASSLRTSGRIYNEQFF
CDR3 DNA: TGTGCCAGCAGCCTCCGGACTAGCGGGAGGATTTACAATGAGCAGTTCTTC

J gene: TRBJ1-2
V gene: TRBV6-5
D gene: NA
clone size: NA
CDR3 protein: CASTFYTF
CDR3 DNA: TGTGCCAGCACTTTCTACACCTTC

J gene: TRBJ2-5
V gene: TRBV2
D gene: TRBD1
clone size: few
CDR3 protein: CASRKTGMIETQYF
CDR3 DNA: TGTGCCAGCAGGAAGACAGGGATGATTGAGACCCAGTACTTC

J gene: TRBJ2-1
V gene: TRBV19
D gene: NA
clone size: NA
CDR3 protein: CATRGDRNYNEQFF
CDR3 DNA: TGTGCCACCCGGGGGGACAGAAACTACAATGAGCAGTTCTTC

J gene: TRBJ1-1
V gene: TRBV9
D gene: NA
clone size: NA
CDR3 protein: CASSLRGGRTEAFF
CDR3 DNA: TGTGCCAGCAGCCTACGAGGAGGGCGCACTGAAGCTTTCTTT

J gene: TRBJ2-4
V gene: TRBV5-6
D gene: NA
clone size: NA
CDR3 protein: CASSLGPLGENIQYF
CDR3 DNA: TGTGCCAGCAGCTTGGGCCCCCTAGGGGAAAACATTCAGTACTTC

J gene: TRBJ2-5
V gene: TRBV2
D gene: NA
clone size: NA
CDR3 protein: CASSEGWPPPKETQYF
CDR3 DNA: TGTGCCAGCAGTGAAGGTTGGCCCCCGCCCAAAGAGACCCAGTACTTC

J gene: TRBJ1-2
V gene: TRBV2
D gene: TRBD1
clone size: NA
CDR3 protein: CAISDRGGRNGYTF
CDR3 DNA: TGTGCCATCTCCGACAGGGGTGGGAGAAATGGCTACACCTTC

J gene: TRBJ2-7
V gene: TRBV2
D gene: NA
clone size: NA
CDR3 protein: CASSVGLLNYEQYF
CDR3 DNA: TGTGCCAGCAGTGTGGGACTGTTGAACTACGAGCAGTACTTC

J gene: TRBJ2-3
V gene: TRBV27
D gene: TRBD2
clone size: NA
CDR3 protein: CASSSPGLAGTTDTQYF
CDR3 DNA: TGTGCCAGCAGTTCCCCGGGACTAGCGGGAACCACAGATACGCAGTATTTT

J gene: TRBJ2-2
V gene: TRBV27
D gene: TRBD2
clone size: NA
CDR3 protein: CASSLGAGVYTGELFF
CDR3 DNA: TGTGCCAGCAGTTTAGGAGCGGGAGTTTACACCGGGGAGCTGTTTTTT

J gene: TRBJ2-3
V gene: TRBV25-1
D gene: TRBD2
clone size: NA
CDR3 protein: CASTGTSGSWVGTQYF
CDR3 DNA: TGTGCCAGCACCGGGACTAGCGGGAGTTGGGTCGGTACGCAGTATTTT

J gene: TRBJ2-7
V gene: TRBV7-9
D gene: NA
clone size: NA
CDR3 protein: CASSRVPGHSSYEQYF
CDR3 DNA: TGTGCCAGCAGCCGAGTACCGGGACATAGCTCCTACGAGCAGTACTTC